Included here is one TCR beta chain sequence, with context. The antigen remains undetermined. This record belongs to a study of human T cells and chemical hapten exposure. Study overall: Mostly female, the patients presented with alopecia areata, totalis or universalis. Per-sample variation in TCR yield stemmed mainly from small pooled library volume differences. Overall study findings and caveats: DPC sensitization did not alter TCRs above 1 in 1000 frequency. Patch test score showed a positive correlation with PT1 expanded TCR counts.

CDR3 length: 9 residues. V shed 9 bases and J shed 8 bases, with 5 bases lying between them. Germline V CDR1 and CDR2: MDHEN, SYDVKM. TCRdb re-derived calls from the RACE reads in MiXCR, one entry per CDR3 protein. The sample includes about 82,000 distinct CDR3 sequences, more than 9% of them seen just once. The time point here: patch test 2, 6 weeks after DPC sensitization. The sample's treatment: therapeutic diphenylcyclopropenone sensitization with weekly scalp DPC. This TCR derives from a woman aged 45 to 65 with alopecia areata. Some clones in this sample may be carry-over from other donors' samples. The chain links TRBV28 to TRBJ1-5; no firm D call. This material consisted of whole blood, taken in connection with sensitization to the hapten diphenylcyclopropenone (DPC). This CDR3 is CARGKPQHF. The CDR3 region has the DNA TGTGCCAGGGGGAAGCCCCAGCATTTT.